One sample yielded the 27 T cell receptor beta chains listed below, sequenced in a study of Graves' ophthalmopathy and Graves' hyperthyroidism. TCR beta CDR3 amplification used RNA transcripts. HTBI primers were employed in first-round RT-PCR, then a second-round multiplex PCR followed. TCRdb called the multiplex PCR reads again in MiXCR, with one record for every CDR3 protein. The repertoire holds 220,000 or so distinct CDR3 sequences, with 20% to 25% as singletons. Sequenced sample: peripheral blood. These receptors were taken from a woman between 45 and 60 years old with Graves' ophthalmopathy.

The sample holds many counts of this clonotype. This chain uses TRBV9 with TRBJ2-5; 10 bases agree with TRBD2. The trim removed 4 bases at V and 3 bases at J, leaving 15 bases unmatched. The germline V gene has CDR1 SGDLS and CDR2 YYNGEE. The CDR3 sequence is 18 residues long. The CDR3 sequence: CASSIGLAEPAPKETQYF. In DNA, the CDR3 is TGTGCCAGCAGCATTGGACTAGCGGAACCTGCTCCGAAAGAGACCCAGTACTTC.

There are a few counts of this clonotype. The chain links TRBV19 to TRBJ2-7; a weak D match, TRBD2 (6 bases). There are 13 residues in the CDR3. Trimming took off 1 base at V and 6 bases at J, with 10 bases between the two ends. Germline CDR1 LNHDA, CDR2 SQIVND (reference sequence). This CDR3 is CASSIVGGGEQYF. Here the CDR3 DNA reads TGTGCCAGTAGTATAGTCGGGGGAGGCGAGCAGTACTTC.

This chain joins TRBV19 and TRBJ2-2; TRBD1 matches at 8 bases. With 5 bases clipped from V and 5 bases from J, the junction kept 7 bases outside the gene matches. The CDR3 has 15 amino acids. Germline V lookup: CDR1 LNHDA, CDR2 SQIVND (reference sequence). CDR3: CASSPGGQVTGELFF. CDR3 nucleotide sequence: TGTGCCAGTAGTCCTGGGGGACAGGTGACCGGGGAGCTGTTTTTT.

In its sample, this clonotype was seen many times. The genes are TRBV20-1 and TRBJ2-5, with D possibly TRBD1 on 5 matching bases. Trimming cost V 3 bases and J 5 bases, with 13 bases left between them. The germline V gene has CDR1 DFQATT and CDR2 SNEGSKA (reference sequence). The CDR3 is 13 residues long. CDR3 DNA: TGCAGTGCTAGCCCCGCAGGGTCGGAGACCCAGTACTTC. Translated, it gives CSASPAGSETQYF.

This clonotype was counted many times. This rearrangement joins TRBV24-1 to TRBJ2-5; 9 bases fit TRBD1. The germline CDR1 and CDR2 sequences are KGHDR and SFDVKD. The CDR3 extends over 12 amino acids. After removal of 8 bases from V and 5 bases from J, the junction contained 2 bases not matched to a gene. The CDR3 DNA follows: TGTGCCACCAAGGACAGGGGTGAGACCCAGTACTTC. Translating gives CATKDRGETQYF.

This clonotype was found many times. The chain uses TRBV5-1 and TRBJ1-5; D is unclear. The CDR3 is 14 residues long. The germline V gene encodes CDR1 SGHRS and CDR2 YFSETQ. V lost 4 bases and J 2 bases, leaving 10 bases between the germline ends. For the CDR3, the DNA is TGCGCCAGCAGCCCGGAGGCCCGCAATCAGCCCCAGCATTTT. Its translation: CASSPEARNQPQHF. Filled out from reference TRBV5-1 and TRBJ1-5, the complete variable domain reads KAGVTQTPRYLIKTRGQQVTLSCSPISGHRSVSWYQQTPGQGLQFLFEYFSETQRNKGNFPGRFSGRQFSNSRSEMNVSTLELGDSALYLCASSPEARNQPQHFGDGTRLSIL.

This clonotype came up many times. This chain links TRBV30 with TRBJ2-7; D gene unclear. The V gene lost 3 bases and the J gene lost 6 bases, with 15 bases spanning the gap. The CDR3 contains 13 residues. CDR1 and CDR2 from the germline V gene are GTSNPN and SVGIG (reference sequence). CDR3 coding DNA: TGTGCCTGGAGAATTGTAAATTCGGCCGAGCAGTACTTC. This encodes CAWRIVNSAEQYF.

In its sample, this clonotype was seen many times. The V call is TRBV18, the J call TRBJ2-7; 11 bases map to TRBD2. CDR3 length: 13 amino acids. CDR1 and CDR2 from the germline V gene are KGHSH and LQKENI. The J segment lost 3 bases and the V segment lost 8 bases, leaving 3 bases of the junction unmatched. CDR3 nucleotides: TGTGCCAGCCGCACTAGCGGGGGCTACGAGCAGTACTTC. Translating it yields CASRTSGGYEQYF.

This clonotype was recorded a few times. A read error may produce the germline difference seen at one junction end. The V call is TRBV7-8, the J call TRBJ1-1, with a tentative D call TRBD1 (5 bases). The CDR3 covers 16 residues. Germline CDR1 and CDR2: SGHVS and FQNEAQ. The CDR3 is CASSLGRSDMNTEAYF. CDR3 coding DNA: TGTGCCAGCAGCTTAGGGCGTTCGGACATGAACACTGAAGCTTACTTT. Full variable domain (rest looked up from reference TRBV7-8 and TRBJ1-1): GAGVSQSPRYKVAKRGQDVALRCDPISGHVSLFWYQQALGQGPEFLTYFQNEAQLDKSGLPSDRFFAERPEGSVSTLKIQRTQQEDSAVYLCASSLGRSDMNTEAYFGQGTRLTVV.

Turning to this clonotype: This may stem from a read error, because a much larger clone lies one nucleotide away. The chain combines TRBV6-1 with TRBJ1-1, with no clear D. The CDR3 is 15 residues long. Germline values: CDR1 MNHNS, CDR2 SASEGT. The CDR3 coding sequence is TGTGTCAGCAGGACCCCAGATTTGACGAACACTGAAGCTTTCTTT. Translated, it gives CVSRTPDLTNTEAFF.

This chain joins TRBV5-1 and TRBJ1-5, with D perhaps matching TRBD1 (6 bases). The V end lost 0 bases, the J end lost 3 bases, and 10 bases lay between the germline ends. This CDR3 spans 15 amino acids. CDR1 SGHRS and CDR2 YFSETQ come from the germline V gene. The CDR3 is CASSLAGQNNQPQHF. The CDR3 region has the DNA TGCGCCAGCAGCTTGGCCGGACAGAACAATCAGCCCCAGCATTTT.

The sample holds many counts of this clonotype. The rearrangement links TRBV6-5 to TRBJ2-7; 9 positions agree with TRBD2. CDR1 is MNHEY, CDR2 SVGAGI, per germline. The CDR3 consists of 13 residues. With V trimmed by 7 bases and J by 5 bases, 6 bases remained unmatched. CDR3 nucleotide sequence: TGTGCCAGCATCGGCGGGAGGGCCAACGAGCAGTACTTC. Translation: CASIGGRANEQYF.

This clonotype was seen repeatedly, ten times or more. The CDR3 region is CASSSVIDGNQPQHF. CDR3 DNA sequence: TGTGCCAGTAGTTCGGTTATAGATGGCAATCAGCCCCAGCATTTT. The chain couples TRBV19 to TRBJ1-5; D call uncertain. V lost 5 bases to trimming and J lost 2 bases, with 13 bases between them. The CDR3 runs 15 residues. The V gene's germline CDR1 is LNHDA and CDR2 SQIVND (reference sequence). Combining the CDR3 with reference TRBV19 and TRBJ1-5 gives the whole variable domain DGGITQSPKYLFRKEGQNVTLSCEQNLNHDAMYWYRQDPGQGLRLIYYSQIVNDFQKGDIAEGYSVSREKKESFPLTVTSAQKNPTAFYLCASSSVIDGNQPQHFGDGTRLSIL.

This clonotype showed up many times. The rearrangement joins TRBV19 to TRBJ2-7, with 10 bases lining up with TRBD2. Germline CDR1 LNHDA, CDR2 SQIVND (reference sequence). V lost 7 bases to trimming and J lost 8 bases; unmatched junction nucleotides: 11. There are 14 residues in the CDR3. The CDR3 DNA follows: TGTGCCAGTACAAAGGCTAGCGGGAGTCGCAAGCAGTACTTC. Translation: CASTKASGSRKQYF.

This clonotype has a count of ten or more. The CDR3 is CASSNREGYTGELFF. The CDR3 DNA reads as TGCGCCAGCAGCAACCGGGAGGGGTACACCGGGGAGCTGTTTTTT. This chain uses TRBV5-1 with TRBJ2-2; 8 bases are a match to TRBD2. V shed 4 bases and J 3 bases; nucleotides not matched to a gene: 5. Looked up from germline, CDR1 is SGHRS and CDR2 is YFSETQ. This CDR3 is 15 amino acids long.

The chain couples TRBV27 to TRBJ1-2; a weak D match, TRBD1 (5 bases). This CDR3 has 15 residues. V lost 9 bases to trimming and J lost 5 bases, with 22 bases between them. Germline V CDR1 and CDR2: MNHEY, SMNVEV (reference sequence). This CDR3 is CASRDTGRTGYGYTF. DNA of the CDR3: TGTGCCAGTCGGGATACGGGACGGACGGGGTATGGCTACACCTTC.

This clonotype showed up many times. This CDR3 reads CASKRQGGGHEQYF. CDR3 bases: TGTGCCAGCAAAAGACAGGGAGGGGGCCACGAGCAGTACTTC. V is TRBV12-3 or TRBV12-4 and J is TRBJ2-7, with D possibly being TRBD1 or TRBD2 (7 bases each). This CDR3 has 14 amino acids. The V end lost 7 bases, the J end lost 5 bases, and 18 bases lay between the germline ends.

V and J are TRBV12-3 or TRBV12-4 and TRBJ1-6; tentatively, D is TRBD1 (5 bases). Deletions cut 6 bases from V and 0 bases from J, with 12 bases between. This CDR3 is 16 amino acids long. Here the CDR3 reads CASRRTGLSYNSPLHF. The DNA for the CDR3 is TGTGCCAGCAGACGCACGGGACTCTCCTATAATTCACCCCTCCACTTT.

This clonotype was detected ten times or more. V usage is TRBV9 and J usage is TRBJ2-7; 9 nucleotides align to TRBD2. The CDR3 has 15 residues. V lost 5 bases, J lost 2 bases, and 8 bases stayed unmatched. Germline CDR1 is SGDLS and CDR2 is YYNGEE. For the CDR3, the DNA is TGTGCCAGCAGTGAGACTAGCGGCACTACCTACGAGCAGTACTTC. It is translated as CASSETSGTTYEQYF.

This clonotype was observed many times. V gene TRBV28 combines with J gene TRBJ1-5; 7 nucleotides line up with TRBD1. Germline V lookup: CDR1 MDHEN, CDR2 SYDVKM. The CDR3 totals 13 residues. J was trimmed by 7 bases and V by 7 bases; bases with no gene match: 7. This CDR3 is CASTGGGRQPQHF. The CDR3 nucleotides read TGTGCCAGCACGGGAGGGGGCAGACAGCCCCAGCATTTT.

Many counts were recorded for this clonotype. The chain employs TRBV7-8 and TRBJ2-6; D is perhaps TRBD1 or TRBD2 (5 bases each). Trimming left V 5 bases short and J 3 bases short, with 14 bases between. Per the germline V gene, CDR1 is SGHVS and CDR2 is FQNEAQ. The CDR3 is made up of 16 amino acids. The CDR3 DNA follows: TGTGCCAGCAGCGTGGGACCTACCCATGGGGCCAACGTCCTGACTTTC. Translated: CASSVGPTHGANVLTF.

This clonotype has at least ten counts. This chain uses TRBV30 with TRBJ1-1, with D possibly matching TRBD1 (6 bases). Trimming took 2 bases from V and 7 from J, leaving 8 bases between them. The CDR3 runs to 11 residues. Germline lookup yields CDR1 GTSNPN and CDR2 SVGIG (reference sequence). The CDR3 loop is CAWSTDSEAFF. The CDR3 nucleotides are TGTGCCTGGAGTACGGACAGTGAAGCTTTCTTT. Supplemented by reference TRBV30 and TRBJ1-1, the full variable domain reads SQTIHQWPATLVQPVGSPLSLECTVEGTSNPNLYWYRQAAGRGLQLLFYSVGIGQISSEVPQNLSASRPQDRQFILSSKKLLLSDSGFYLCAWSTDSEAFFGQGTRLTVV.

This clonotype was seen at least ten times. J is TRBJ1-6 and V is TRBV3-1; D is possibly TRBD1 (6 bases). The V end lost 5 bases, the J end lost 8 bases, and 10 bases lay between the germline ends. There are 13 residues in the CDR3. Germline assignment: CDR1 LGHDT and CDR2 YNNKEL (reference sequence). The DNA of the CDR3 is TGTGCCAGCAGCGAAGGACAGTATTCACCCCTCCACTTT. It codes for CASSEGQYSPLHF.

The rearrangement uses TRBV6-5 and TRBJ1-6; no reliable D call. The CDR3 loop spans 14 amino acids. V gave up 2 bases and J gave up 3 bases, with 5 bases separating them. Looked up from germline, CDR1 is MNHEY and CDR2 is SVGAGI. CDR3 nucleotide sequence: TGTGCCAGCAGTTACGACGGCTATAATTCACCCCTCCACTTT. Its protein product is CASSYDGYNSPLHF.

This clonotype was seen at least ten times. The chain employs TRBV12-3 or TRBV12-4 and TRBJ1-5, with D possibly matching TRBD1 (5 bases). V shed 6 bases and J shed 0 bases, with 12 bases lying between them. CDR3 length: 15 amino acids. This CDR3 reads CASSPGRNSNQPQHF. The DNA for the CDR3 is TGTGCCAGCAGCCCGGGACGGAATAGCAATCAGCCCCAGCATTTT.

This clonotype has more than one count but fewer than ten. The gene calls are TRBV9 and TRBJ2-2; weak D call: TRBD2 (5 bases). Germline V CDR1 and CDR2: SGDLS, YYNGEE. The CDR3 spans 16 residues. The V and J ends lost 0 bases and 5 bases respectively, with 14 bases between them. CDR3 DNA: TGTGCCAGCAGCGTAGATCCCGGGGTGGGAACCGGGGAGCTGTTTTTT. Translation gives CASSVDPGVGTGELFF.

This clonotype came up many times. The chain has TRBV20-1 and TRBJ2-5; a possible D gene is TRBD2 (6 bases). V lost 5 bases, J lost 1 base, and 11 bases lay in between. CDR3 length: 13 residues. Germline loops: CDR1 DFQATT, CDR2 SNEGSKA (reference sequence). The CDR3 DNA sequence: TGCAGTGCTTTCGGACTAATCCAAGAGACCCAGTACTTC. Translated: CSAFGLIQETQYF.